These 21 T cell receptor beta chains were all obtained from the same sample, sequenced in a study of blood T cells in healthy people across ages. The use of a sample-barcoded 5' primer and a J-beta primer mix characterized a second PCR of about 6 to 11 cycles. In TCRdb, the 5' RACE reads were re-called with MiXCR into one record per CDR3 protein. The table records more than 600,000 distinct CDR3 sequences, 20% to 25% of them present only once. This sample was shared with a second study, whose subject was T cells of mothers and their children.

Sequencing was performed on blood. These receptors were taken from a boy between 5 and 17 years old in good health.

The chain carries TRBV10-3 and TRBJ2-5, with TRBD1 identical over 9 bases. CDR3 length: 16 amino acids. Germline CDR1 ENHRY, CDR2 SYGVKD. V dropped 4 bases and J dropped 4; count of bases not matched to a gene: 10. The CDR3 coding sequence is TGTGCCATCAGTGTTCTATGGGACAGGGTTATAGAGACCCAGTACTTC. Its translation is CAISVLWDRVIETQYF.

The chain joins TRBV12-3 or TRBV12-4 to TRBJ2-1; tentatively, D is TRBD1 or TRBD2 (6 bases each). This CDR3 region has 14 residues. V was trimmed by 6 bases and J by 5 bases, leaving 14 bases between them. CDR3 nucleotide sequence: TGTGCCAGCAGCCCCAGGGGACTTCACAATGAGCAGTTCTTC. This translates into CASSPRGLHNEQFF.

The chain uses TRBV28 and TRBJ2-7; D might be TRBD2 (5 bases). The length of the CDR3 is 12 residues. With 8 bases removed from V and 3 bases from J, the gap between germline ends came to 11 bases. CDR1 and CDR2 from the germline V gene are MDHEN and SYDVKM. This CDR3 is CASLTSNYEQYF. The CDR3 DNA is TGTGCCAGCCTTACTAGTAACTACGAGCAGTACTTC.

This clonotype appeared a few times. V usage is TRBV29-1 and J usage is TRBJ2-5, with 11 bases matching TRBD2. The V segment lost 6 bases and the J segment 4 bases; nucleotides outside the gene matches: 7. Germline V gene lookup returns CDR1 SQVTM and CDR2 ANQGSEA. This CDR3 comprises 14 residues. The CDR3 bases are TGCAGCGTGGGACTAGCGGCCTTCGGAGAGACCCAGTACTTC. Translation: CSVGLAAFGETQYF.

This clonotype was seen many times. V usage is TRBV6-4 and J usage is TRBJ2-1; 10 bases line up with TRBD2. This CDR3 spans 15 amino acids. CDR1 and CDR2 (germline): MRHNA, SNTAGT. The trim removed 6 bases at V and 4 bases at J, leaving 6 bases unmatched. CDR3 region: CASSPTSGDYNEQFF. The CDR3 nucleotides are TGTGCCAGCAGCCCCACTAGCGGGGATTACAATGAGCAGTTCTTC.

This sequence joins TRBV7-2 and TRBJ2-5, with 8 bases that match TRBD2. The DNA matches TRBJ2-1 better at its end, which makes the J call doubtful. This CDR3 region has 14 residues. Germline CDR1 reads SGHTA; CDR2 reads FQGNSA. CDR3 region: CASSSGTSFNEQFF. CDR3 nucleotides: TGTGCCAGCAGCTCCGGGACTAGTTTTAATGAGCAGTTCTTC.

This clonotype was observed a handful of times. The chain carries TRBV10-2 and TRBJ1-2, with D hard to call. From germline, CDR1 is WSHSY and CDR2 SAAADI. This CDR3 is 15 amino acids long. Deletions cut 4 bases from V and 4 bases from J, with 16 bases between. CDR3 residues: CASSVVENSPYGYTF. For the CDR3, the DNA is TGCGCCAGCAGTGTTGTCGAAAACAGCCCCTATGGCTACACCTTC.

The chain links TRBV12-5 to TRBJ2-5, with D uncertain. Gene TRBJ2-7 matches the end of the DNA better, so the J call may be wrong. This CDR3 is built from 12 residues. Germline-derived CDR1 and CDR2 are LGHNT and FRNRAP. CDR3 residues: CASGWAVYEQYF. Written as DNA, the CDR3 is TGTGCTAGTGGTTGGGCAGTCTACGAGCAGTACTTC.

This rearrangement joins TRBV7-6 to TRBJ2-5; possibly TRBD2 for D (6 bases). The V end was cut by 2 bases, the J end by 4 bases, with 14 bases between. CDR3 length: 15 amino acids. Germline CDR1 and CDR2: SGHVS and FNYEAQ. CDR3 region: CASSLLSGVPETQYF. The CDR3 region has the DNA TGTGCCAGCAGCTTATTGTCGGGGGTACCAGAGACCCAGTACTTC.

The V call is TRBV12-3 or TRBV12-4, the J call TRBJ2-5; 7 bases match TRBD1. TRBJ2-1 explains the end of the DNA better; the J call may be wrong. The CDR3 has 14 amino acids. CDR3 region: CASRKGTEYNEQFF. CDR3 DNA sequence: TGTGCCAGCAGGAAGGGGACAGAATACAATGAGCAGTTCTTC.

For the CDR3, the DNA is TGTGCCAGCACCGCGGGTCCTTCAACTAATGAAAAACTGTTTTTT. Protein: CASTAGPSTNEKLFF. V usage is TRBV5-4 and J usage is TRBJ1-4; no clear D gene. V was pared by 6 bases and J by 0 bases, with 12 bases between. CDR1 and CDR2 from the germline V gene are SGHNT and YYREEE (reference sequence). The length of the CDR3 is 15 residues.

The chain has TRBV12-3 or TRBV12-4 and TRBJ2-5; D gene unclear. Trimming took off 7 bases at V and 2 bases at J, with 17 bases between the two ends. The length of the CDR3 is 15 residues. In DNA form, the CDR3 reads TGTGCCAGCACCGCGGACGGGTTCCCACAAGAGACCCAGTACTTC. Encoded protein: CASTADGFPQETQYF.

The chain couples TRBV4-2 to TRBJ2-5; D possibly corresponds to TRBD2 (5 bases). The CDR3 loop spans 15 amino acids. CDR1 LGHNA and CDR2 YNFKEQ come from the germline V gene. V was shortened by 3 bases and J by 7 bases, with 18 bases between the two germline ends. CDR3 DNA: TGTGCCAGCAGCCAGGGTGGAACCGGAGAGGGGACCCAGTACTTC. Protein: CASSQGGTGEGTQYF.

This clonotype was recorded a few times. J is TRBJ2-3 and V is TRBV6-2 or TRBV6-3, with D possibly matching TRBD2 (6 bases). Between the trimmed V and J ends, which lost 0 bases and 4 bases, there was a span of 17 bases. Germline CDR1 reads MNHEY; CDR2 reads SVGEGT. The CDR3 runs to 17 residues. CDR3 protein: CASSYSIKGGEADTQYF. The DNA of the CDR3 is TGTGCCAGCAGTTACTCGATCAAGGGTGGGGAGGCAGATACGCAGTATTTT.

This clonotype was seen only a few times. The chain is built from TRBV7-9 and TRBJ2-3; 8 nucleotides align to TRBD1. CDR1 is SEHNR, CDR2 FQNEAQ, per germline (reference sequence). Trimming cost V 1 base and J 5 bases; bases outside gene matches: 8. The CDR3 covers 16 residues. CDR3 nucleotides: TGTGCCAGCAGCTTAGGAAGGACAGGGAAGGGAGATACGCAGTATTTT. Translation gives CASSLGRTGKGDTQYF.

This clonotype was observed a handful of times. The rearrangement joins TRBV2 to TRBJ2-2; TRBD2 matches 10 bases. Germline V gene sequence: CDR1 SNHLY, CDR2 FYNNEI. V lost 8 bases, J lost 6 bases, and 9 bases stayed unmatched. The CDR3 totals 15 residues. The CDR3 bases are TGTGCCAGCGGTAGGACTAGCGGAGTCCCCGGGGAGCTGTTTTTT. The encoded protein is CASGRTSGVPGELFF.

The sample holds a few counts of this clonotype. This CDR3 reads CASSLVDSPTGELFF. In DNA, the CDR3 is TGCGCCAGCAGCTTGGTTGACTCTCCCACCGGGGAGCTGTTTTTT. The chain uses TRBV5-1 and TRBJ2-2; D is unclear. Trimming cost V 0 bases and J 4 bases, with 10 bases left between them. The CDR3 runs to 15 residues. Germline CDR1 is SGHRS and CDR2 is YFSETQ.

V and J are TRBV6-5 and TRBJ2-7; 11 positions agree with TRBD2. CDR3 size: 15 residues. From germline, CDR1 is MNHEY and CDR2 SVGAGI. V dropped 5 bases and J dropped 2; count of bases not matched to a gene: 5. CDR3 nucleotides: TGTGCCAGCAGTCAGCTGACTAGCGGGGCCTACGAGCAGTACTTC. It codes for CASSQLTSGAYEQYF.

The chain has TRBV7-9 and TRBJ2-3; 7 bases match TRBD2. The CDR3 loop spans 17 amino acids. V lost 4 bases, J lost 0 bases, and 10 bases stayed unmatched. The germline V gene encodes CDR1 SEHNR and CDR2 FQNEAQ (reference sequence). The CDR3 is CASSSRPGLPSTDTQYF. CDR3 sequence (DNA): TGTGCCAGCAGCTCTCGCCCGGGACTACCCAGCACAGATACGCAGTATTTT.

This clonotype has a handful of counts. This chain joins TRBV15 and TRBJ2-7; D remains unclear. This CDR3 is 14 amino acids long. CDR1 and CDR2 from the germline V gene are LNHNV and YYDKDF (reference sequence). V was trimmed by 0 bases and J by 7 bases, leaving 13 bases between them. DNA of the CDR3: TGTGCCACCAGCAGAGATAGTACCGCGATGGAGCAGTACTTC. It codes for CATSRDSTAMEQYF.

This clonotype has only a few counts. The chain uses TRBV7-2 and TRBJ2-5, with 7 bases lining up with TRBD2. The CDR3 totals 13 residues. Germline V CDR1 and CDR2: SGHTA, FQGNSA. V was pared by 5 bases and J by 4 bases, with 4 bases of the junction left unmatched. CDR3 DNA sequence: TGTGCCAGCAGCATGGGACTAAGAGAGACCCAGTACTTC. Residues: CASSMGLRETQYF.